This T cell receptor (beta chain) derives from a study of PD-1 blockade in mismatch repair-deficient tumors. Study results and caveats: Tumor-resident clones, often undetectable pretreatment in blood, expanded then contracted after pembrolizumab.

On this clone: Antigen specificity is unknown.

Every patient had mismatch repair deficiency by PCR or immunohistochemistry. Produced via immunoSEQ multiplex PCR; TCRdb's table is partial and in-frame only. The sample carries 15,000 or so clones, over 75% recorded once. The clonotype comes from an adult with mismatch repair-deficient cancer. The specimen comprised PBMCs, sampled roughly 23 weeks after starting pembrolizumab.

CDR3 sequence reads: CASSPSATGVNTEAFF. For the CDR3, the DNA is TGTGCCAGCTCACCATCCGCGACAGGGGTGAACACTGAAGCTTTCTTT. V and J are TRBV18 and TRBJ1-1; 8 bases are shared with TRBD1. This CDR3 spans 16 amino acids. V lost 2 bases and J lost 0; bases outside the gene matches: 5. Germline V gene sequence: CDR1 KGHSH, CDR2 LQKENI.